This TCR beta chain stems from a study of cytomegalovirus exposure and HLA in healthy donors. Study outcomes and limitations: V segments that were indistinguishable, TRBV6-2 and TRBV6-3 among them, were omitted from analysis.

Germline lookup yields CDR1 MDHEN and CDR2 SYDVKM. With 3 bases removed from V and 0 bases from J, the gap between germline ends came to 8 bases. The CDR3 spans 14 residues. PCR amplification relied on 60 Vbeta primers (plus 13 Jbeta primers). Method: immunoSEQ multiplex PCR; TCRdb's copy keeps in-frame clones and lacks some. The sample contains over 150,000 clones, around four fifths of which appear only once. Worth noting for this clone: What it recognizes is unknown.

The clonotype was recovered from a girl aged 2 to 10 in good health and CMV-seropositive. The V and J genes are TRBV28 and TRBJ1-1, with D uncertain. Material: PBMCs. The CDR3 loop reads CASSFSIMNTEAFF. DNA of the CDR3: TGTGCCAGCAGTTTCAGTATCATGAACACTGAAGCTTTCTTT.